The 22 T cell receptor beta chains below were found in one sample sequenced in a study of CD8 T cells in Susac syndrome. Roughly 0.5 to 1 ug RNA was reverse transcribed with random hexamers. One entry per CDR3 protein results from TCRdb running MiXCR on the immunoSEQ multiplex PCR reads. This sample has some 140,000 distinct CDR3 sequences, with approximately 79% found just once. The sample taken for sequencing was CD8+ T cells from PBMCs. The receptor set was obtained from a human donor with multiple sclerosis.

As regards this clonotype: A junction boundary mismatches the germline segment, possibly from a read error. The chain has TRBV19 and TRBJ2-5; D gene ambiguous. Germline V gene lookup returns CDR1 LNHDA and CDR2 SQIVND (reference sequence). The CDR3 is 12 amino acids. In DNA form, the CDR3 reads TGTGCCAGTAGTATAGATCAAGAGGCCCAGTACTTC. It yields the protein CASSIDQEAQYF.

The genes are TRBV12-3 or TRBV12-4 and TRBJ2-1, with TRBD2 identical over 7 bases. V was pared by 0 bases and J by 4 bases, with 3 bases of the junction left unmatched. This CDR3 contains 15 residues. Here the CDR3 reads CASSLALALYNEQFF. The CDR3 region has the DNA TGTGCCAGCAGTTTAGCACTAGCGCTATACAATGAGCAGTTCTTC.

This rearrangement joins TRBV30 to TRBJ2-3; D perhaps matches TRBD1 (5 bases). The CDR3 sequence is 13 residues long. CDR1 is GTSNPN, CDR2 SVGIG, per germline (reference sequence). V dropped 5 bases and J dropped 2 bases, with 11 bases sitting between them. The CDR3 DNA follows: TGTGCCTGGTCTGTGACAGCCACAGATACGCAGTATTTT. Translation: CAWSVTATDTQYF. Drawing the rest from reference TRBV30 and TRBJ2-3, the complete variable domain is SQTIHQWPATLVQPVGSPLSLECTVEGTSNPNLYWYRQAAGRGLQLLFYSVGIGQISSEVPQNLSASRPQDRQFILSSKKLLLSDSGFYLCAWSVTATDTQYFGPGTRLTVL.

The chain links TRBV9 to TRBJ2-3, with D possibly being TRBD1 or TRBD2 (5 bases each). Trimming cost V 3 bases and J 3 bases, with 17 bases left between them. The CDR3 is made up of 16 amino acids. The germline V gene encodes CDR1 SGDLS and CDR2 YYNGEE. The CDR3 bases are TGTGCCAGCAGCGAGACTCCGGGACCGCCGACAGATACGCAGTATTTT. Translating it yields CASSETPGPPTDTQYF.

V usage is TRBV9 and J usage is TRBJ2-7; TRBD1 aligns across 10 bases. The CDR3 is made up of 15 amino acids. V lost 4 bases, J lost 2 bases, and 6 bases stayed unmatched. CDR1 SGDLS and CDR2 YYNGEE come from the germline V gene. Here the CDR3 DNA reads TGTGCCAGCAGCCCCTGGACAGGGGGGGCCTACGAGCAGTACTTC. This codes for CASSPWTGGAYEQYF.

This chain links TRBV2 with TRBJ2-7; perhaps TRBD2 as D (5 bases). The germline CDR1 and CDR2 sequences are SNHLY and FYNNEI. With 8 bases removed from V and 0 bases from J, the gap between germline ends came to 5 bases. The CDR3 runs to 11 residues. The CDR3 loop is CASRDSYEQYF. CDR3 DNA: TGTGCCAGCCGGGACTCCTACGAGCAGTACTTC.

V and J are TRBV6-1 and TRBJ1-2; D possibly corresponds to TRBD1 (5 bases). V was clipped by 10 bases and J by 0 bases, with 12 bases between them. CDR1 MNHNS and CDR2 SASEGT come from the germline V gene. The CDR3 contains 13 residues. The CDR3 protein is CATVGGANYGYTF. The CDR3 DNA sequence: TGTGCCACGGTCGGGGGGGCTAACTATGGCTACACCTTC.

This clonotype was seen a few times. DNA for the CDR3: TGCGCCAGCAGCCCCGCCGGGCAGGGGGACGAGCAGTACTTC. This gives the protein CASSPAGQGDEQYF. The chain has TRBV5-1 and TRBJ2-7; TRBD1 aligns across 7 bases. V was pared by 4 bases and J by 5 bases, with 9 bases of the junction left unmatched. This CDR3 region has 14 residues. Germline V gives CDR1 SGHRS, CDR2 YFSETQ.

This clonotype was counted once. The genes are TRBV29-1 and TRBJ1-1; D gene unclear. There are 12 residues in the CDR3. CDR1 SQVTM and CDR2 ANQGSEA come from the germline V gene. V gave up 5 bases and J gave up 5 bases, with 12 bases separating them. The CDR3 loop is CSVIGLFTEAFF. CDR3 sequence (DNA): TGCAGCGTTATCGGGTTATTTACTGAAGCTTTCTTT.

This clonotype was seen just once. This chain connects TRBV7-9 to TRBJ2-7; 8 bases are shared with TRBD1. Germline CDR1 reads SEHNR; CDR2 reads FQNEAQ (reference sequence). The J segment lost 2 bases and the V segment lost 5 bases, leaving 5 bases of the junction unmatched. The CDR3 sequence is 14 residues long. CDR3 loop: CASSPRTGPYEQYV. CDR3 coding DNA: TGTGCCAGCAGCCCTCGGACAGGGCCCTACGAGCAGTACGTC.

The chain recombines TRBV5-4 with TRBJ2-1; no reliable D call. Looked up from germline, CDR1 is SGHNT and CDR2 is YYREEE (reference sequence). Trimming pared 5 bases from V and 0 bases from J, leaving 12 bases between. CDR3 size: 15 residues. CDR3 DNA sequence: TGTGCCAGCAGAATACACGGCCTCTCCTACAATGAGCAGTTCTTC. Amino acid sequence: CASRIHGLSYNEQFF.

The gene calls are TRBV4-2 and TRBJ1-1; 7 bases line up with TRBD1. This CDR3 is built from 17 residues. The germline V gene has CDR1 LGHNA and CDR2 YNFKEQ. The V and J ends lost 7 bases and 0 bases, in that order; junction bases with no gene match: 14. The CDR3 DNA reads TGTGCCAGCACCGAAACAGGGGAGATTAGGATGAACACTGAAGCTTTCTTT. This translates into CASTETGEIRMNTEAFF.

The V gene is TRBV5-1, the J gene TRBJ2-7; 7 positions match TRBD1. V shed 5 bases and J 3 bases; nucleotides not matched to a gene: 14. The germline V gene has CDR1 SGHRS and CDR2 YFSETQ. The CDR3 loop spans 16 amino acids. The chain's CDR3 is CASRNLDRPSDYEQYF. In DNA, the CDR3 is TGCGCCAGCAGAAACTTGGACAGGCCGTCAGACTACGAGCAGTACTTC.

The V call is TRBV28, the J call TRBJ1-1; D possibly corresponds to TRBD1 (6 bases). Germline V gene sequence: CDR1 MDHEN, CDR2 SYDVKM. The CDR3 is made up of 15 amino acids. The V end lost 3 bases, the J end lost 6 bases, and 17 bases lay between the germline ends. CDR3 in amino acids: CASSFGRGLLAEAFF. The CDR3 DNA reads TGTGCCAGCAGTTTCGGGCGGGGGCTATTGGCTGAAGCTTTCTTT.

The chain employs TRBV3-1 and TRBJ2-2; D not resolved. Germline V gene lookup returns CDR1 LGHDT and CDR2 YNNKEL (reference sequence). The germline V and J ends were trimmed by 3 bases and 6 bases, with 11 bases remaining between them. The CDR3 totals 14 residues. CDR3 sequence (DNA): TGTGCCAGCAGCCACCCGATGGATCCCGGGGAGCTGTTTTTT. Translating it yields CASSHPMDPGELFF.

This chain connects TRBV14 to TRBJ2-5, with 8 bases that match TRBD1. The CDR3 totals 17 residues. V trimming: 4 bases; J trimming: 0 bases; junction bases outside the gene matches: 10. From germline, CDR1 is SGHDN and CDR2 FVKESK. DNA of the CDR3: TGTGCCAGCAGCCTAGACCACCGGACAGGGCACCAAGAGACCCAGTACTTC. Translated: CASSLDHRTGHQETQYF.

The gene calls are TRBV20-1 and TRBJ1-5, with no clear D. The germline V and J ends were trimmed by 0 bases and 5 bases, with 17 bases remaining between them. The CDR3 is made up of 16 amino acids. Germline V lookup: CDR1 DFQATT, CDR2 SNEGSKA (reference sequence). CDR3 sequence (DNA): TGCAGTGCTAGAGATCGACATTGGGTATGGGATCAGCCCCAGCATTTT. This translates into CSARDRHWVWDQPQHF.

The CDR3 bases are TGTGCCATCAGTGGAACCGAAGAGACCCAGTACTTC. Protein product: CAISGTEETQYF. The chain carries TRBV10-3 and TRBJ2-5; D is unresolved. Between the trimmed V and J ends, which lost 4 bases and 3 bases, there was a span of 6 bases. CDR3 length: 12 amino acids. In germline, CDR1 is ENHRY, CDR2 SYGVKD.

The chain carries TRBV19 and TRBJ1-1; D is perhaps TRBD1 (5 bases). The germline gives CDR1 LNHDA, CDR2 SQIVND (reference sequence). The CDR3 sequence is 13 residues long. The ends were cut back, 5 bases at V and 5 bases at J, with 12 bases in the middle. CDR3 sequence (DNA): TGTGCCAGTAGTGCCGGGACGGTTACTGAAGCTTTCTTT. This translates into CASSAGTVTEAFF.

The gene calls are TRBV20-1 and TRBJ2-1, with a possible D match to TRBD1 (6 bases). Germline values: CDR1 DFQATT, CDR2 SNEGSKA (reference sequence). V gave up 5 bases and J gave up 3 bases, with 14 bases separating them. CDR3 length: 14 residues. In DNA, the CDR3 is TGCAGTGCTTCCGGGACAACCGTCTACAATGAGCAGTTCTTC. As protein: CSASGTTVYNEQFF.

V gene TRBV24-1 combines with J gene TRBJ2-2; 7 bases fit TRBD2. In germline, CDR1 is KGHDR, CDR2 SFDVKD. Trimming removed 0 bases from V and 5 bases from J; junction bases left unmatched: 8. The CDR3 contains 17 residues. CDR3 in DNA: TGTGCCACCAGTGATTTGTATGGCGGGGGACGGACCGGGGAGCTGTTTTTT. Amino acid sequence: CATSDLYGGGRTGELFF.

The rearrangement uses TRBV7-9 and TRBJ2-4; D may be TRBD2 (5 bases). The V end was cut by 5 bases, the J end by 0 bases, with 11 bases between. The CDR3 is made up of 15 amino acids. Germline CDR1 is SEHNR and CDR2 is FQNEAQ (reference sequence). CDR3 DNA: TGTGCCAGCAGCGGGCAGGAGGTAGCCAAAAACATTCAGTACTTC. Translation gives CASSGQEVAKNIQYF.